What follows describes a single T cell receptor beta chain. After skipping T cell sorting, the authors isolated total RNA from whole blood. Germline loops: CDR1 SEHNR, CDR2 FQNEAQ (reference sequence). The CDR3 is 14 amino acids. Template switching was used to attach UMIs, which incorporated a 6-nucleotide sample barcode. Researchers put TCRalpha and TCRbeta cDNA through two nested PCRs lasting roughly 15 and 9 cycles. From the 5' RACE reads, TCRdb lists one entry per CDR3 protein and no DNA. The sample's table shows about 450,000 distinct CDR3 sequences. The data originate from a study of monozygotic twins with inflammatory bowel disease.

The chain combines TRBV7-9 with TRBJ1-4; TCRdb's D call of TRBD1 is untestable without DNA. Sequenced input: blood. This TCR was recovered from a human donor with ulcerative colitis or Crohn's disease, or a healthy co-twin of an affected twin (not recorded which). CDR3 loop: CASSLRDLNEKLFF.